This T cell receptor beta chain appears in the sequencing data of a study of shared clonotypes between healthy human individuals. Method: immunoSEQ multiplex PCR; TCRdb's copy keeps in-frame clones and lacks some. The table includes some 2 million clones, 85% to 95% detected once. The V end was cut by 3 bases, the J end by 4 bases, with 6 bases between. The CDR3 sequence is 12 residues long. CDR1 is SNHLY and CDR2 is FYNNEI in the germline V gene. Sequencing was done on a sample of naive CD4+ T cells sorted from blood. The subset was: CD45RA+ positively selected. This receptor was taken from a man aged 18 to 30 in good health. This chain joins TRBV2 and TRBJ1-2, with no clear D. The CDR3 coding sequence is TGTGCCAGCAGTGAGTGGTCCTATGGCTACACCTTC. Encoded protein: CASSEWSYGYTF.